A selection of T cell receptor beta chains follows, all from one sample in a study of T cells after somatic rescue of genetic block. Libraries were prepared by immunoSEQ multiplex PCR; TCRdb keeps only in-frame clonotypes and omits some of them. This table has 88,000 or so clones, 80% to 90% appearing once. Sequenced sample: peripheral blood mononuclear cells (PBMCs). The source of these receptors is a young woman. Each CDR3 is given with its conserved first and last residue. A D gene is named only where the DNA matches it firmly. Size is omitted from some rows. Given values are once, few, many or a class for expanded clones.

size: -
V: TRBV4-1
J: TRBJ1-4
D: TRBD1
DNA: TGCGCCAGCAGCCAGGGACAGGGAACAACTAATGAAAAACTGTTTTTT
CDR3: CASSQGQGTTNEKLFF

size: -
V: TRBV10-1
J: TRBJ2-1
D: -
DNA: TGCGCCAGCAGTGAGTCGGTCCTCGAGCAGTTCTTC
CDR3: CASSESVLEQFF

size: -
V: TRBV19
J: TRBJ2-5
D: TRBD1
DNA: TGTGCCAGTAGCCGGGACAGGGCTGAGACCCAGTACTTC
CDR3: CASSRDRAETQYF

size: -
V: TRBV27
J: TRBJ2-3
D: TRBD2
DNA: TGTGCCAGCAGTCAGCGGGAGGTGACAGATACGCAGTATTTT
CDR3: CASSQREVTDTQYF

size: -
V: TRBV2
J: TRBJ2-1
D: TRBD2
DNA: TGTGCCAGCAGTCTTACTAGCGGGAGTGGCGATGAGCAGTTCTTC
CDR3: CASSLTSGSGDEQFF

size: -
V: TRBV5-6
J: TRBJ2-1
D: -
DNA: TGTGCCAGCACCCGAGTGGGGTACAATGAGCAGTTCTTC
CDR3: CASTRVGYNEQFF

size: -
V: TRBV10-3
J: TRBJ2-3
D: -
DNA: TGTGCCATCAGTGGAGATCCCAGCACAGATACGCAGTATTTT
CDR3: CAISGDPSTDTQYF

size: -
V: TRBV6-4
J: TRBJ2-1
D: -
DNA: TGTGCCAGCAGTGACGGCCCCAGGGGGCAGTTCTTC
CDR3: CASSDGPRGQFF

size: -
V: TRBV19
J: TRBJ2-7
D: TRBD2
DNA: TGTGCCAGTAGTTCAAATAGGGGAGGGCCTCCCTACGAGCAGTACTTC
CDR3: CASSSNRGGPPYEQYF

size: -
V: TRBV27
J: TRBJ1-2
D: -
DNA: TGTGCCAGCAGGGGGACACCAAACTATGGCTACACCTTC
CDR3: CASRGTPNYGYTF

size: -
V: TRBV6-6
J: TRBJ2-2
D: TRBD1
DNA: TGTGCCAGCAGGGCCGGGACAGCGAACACCGGGGAGCTGTTTTTT
CDR3: CASRAGTANTGELFF

size: -
V: TRBV5-1
J: TRBJ2-7
D: -
DNA: TGCGCCAGCAGCTTGGCCGGGCAGGGGATCGCCTACGAGCAGTACTTC
CDR3: CASSLAGQGIAYEQYF

size: once
V: TRBV9
J: TRBJ2-3
D: -
DNA: TGTGCCAGCAGCCAAGGGACTCTCGGTACAGATACGCAGTATTTT
CDR3: CASSQGTLGTDTQYF

size: -
V: TRBV5-4
J: TRBJ2-3
D: TRBD1
DNA: TGTGCCAGCAGCTTGGACAGGGGCCACACAGATACGCAGTATTTT
CDR3: CASSLDRGHTDTQYF

size: -
V: TRBV10-1
J: TRBJ2-1
D: TRBD2
DNA: TGCGCCAGCAGTGAGTCCGGAGAGCCCGGGGAGGGGAATGAGCAGTTCTTC
CDR3: CASSESGEPGEGNEQFF

size: -
V: TRBV5-4
J: TRBJ2-7
D: TRBD1
DNA: TGTGCCAGCAGGCCCGGGACAGGTTCACGCGAGCAGTACTTC
CDR3: CASRPGTGSREQYF

size: -
V: TRBV28
J: TRBJ2-2
D: TRBD1
DNA: TGTGCCAGCAGTCCCGGGACAGTGAACACCGGGGAGCTGTTTTTT
CDR3: CASSPGTVNTGELFF

size: -
V: TRBV5-1
J: TRBJ1-2
D: -
DNA: TGCGCCAGCAGCTTGGCGGCGGTTCCTGGCTATGGCTACACCTTC
CDR3: CASSLAAVPGYGYTF

size: -
V: TRBV27
J: TRBJ2-7
D: TRBD2
DNA: TGTGCCAGCAGTTTAGGCGGGAGCTCCTACGAGCAGTACTTC
CDR3: CASSLGGSSYEQYF

size: -
V: TRBV19
J: TRBJ1-5
D: -
DNA: TGTGCCAGTAGTATCGGGGGTGGTAGCAATCAGCCCCAGCATTTT
CDR3: CASSIGGGSNQPQHF

size: -
V: TRBV5-4
J: TRBJ2-5
D: -
DNA: TGTGCCAGCAGCCCCCCAGGATCCCAAGAGACCCAGTACTTC
CDR3: CASSPPGSQETQYF

size: -
V: TRBV7-3
J: TRBJ2-2
D: -
DNA: TGTGCCAGCAGCTTAAGATTAACAGGGAACACCGGGGAGCTGTTTTTT
CDR3: CASSLRLTGNTGELFF

size: -
V: TRBV2
J: TRBJ1-1
D: -
DNA: TGTGCCAGCAGTGTATGGGATGGAAATCGGGGAGGTACTGAAGCTTTCTTT
CDR3: CASSVWDGNRGGTEAFF

size: -
V: TRBV9
J: TRBJ1-1
D: -
DNA: TGTGCCAGCACACAGGGCGGGGGCGCTAGCACTGAAGCTTTCTTT
CDR3: CASTQGGGASTEAFF

size: once
V: TRBV4-2
J: TRBJ2-7
D: TRBD2
DNA: TGTGCCAGCAGCCAAGGTGGCGGGAGTAGATACGAGCAGTACTTC
CDR3: CASSQGGGSRYEQYF

size: -
V: TRBV28
J: TRBJ1-2
D: TRBD1
DNA: TGTGCCAGCAGCCTAAGAACCCCCGGGACAGGGCCTTATAACTATGGCTACACCTTC
CDR3: CASSLRTPGTGPYNYGYTF

size: -
V: TRBV10-1
J: TRBJ2-1
D: TRBD2
DNA: TGCGCCAGCAGTGAGGAGGGACTAGCGGGCCCCTACAATGAGCAGTTCTTC
CDR3: CASSEEGLAGPYNEQFF

size: -
V: TRBV14
J: TRBJ1-2
D: -
DNA: TGTGCCAGCAGCCCGGACAGAAACTATGGCTACACCTTC
CDR3: CASSPDRNYGYTF

size: -
V: TRBV19
J: TRBJ2-2
D: TRBD2
DNA: TGTGCGGGGGGAGGGCCCCAGAATACCGGGGAGCTGTTTTTT
CDR3: CAGGGPQNTGELFF

size: -
V: TRBV18
J: TRBJ1-2
D: -
DNA: TGTGCCAGCTCACCAGGAGGGACTCACTATGGCTACACCTTC
CDR3: CASSPGGTHYGYTF

size: -
V: TRBV6-8
J: TRBJ1-1
D: TRBD1
DNA: TGTGCCAGCAGGGCAGGGGGCGCTTGGACTGAAGCTTTCTTT
CDR3: CASRAGGAWTEAFF

size: -
V: TRBV27
J: TRBJ2-5
D: TRBD2
DNA: TGTGCCAGCAGCTCCGGGACTAGCGGACCTGGTGCCCAGTACTTC
CDR3: CASSSGTSGPGAQYF

size: -
V: TRBV6-1
J: TRBJ1-1
D: TRBD1
DNA: TGTGCCAGCATAGAGGACAGGACCTGGAACACTGAAGCTTTCTTT
CDR3: CASIEDRTWNTEAFF

size: -
V: TRBV7-9
J: TRBJ1-1
D: -
DNA: TGTGCCAGCAGCTTACCGTACCAGGACAGCTTCTTGAGGACTGAAGCTTTCTTT
CDR3: CASSLPYQDSFLRTEAFF

size: -
V: TRBV7-9
J: TRBJ2-1
D: -
DNA: TGTGCCAGCAGCTACCCTGGGGGGGCCGTCAATGAGCAGTTCTTC
CDR3: CASSYPGGAVNEQFF

size: few
V: TRBV6-1
J: TRBJ2-1
D: TRBD2
DNA: TGTGCCAGCACGGCGGGAGACTCCTACAATGAGCAGTTCTTC
CDR3: CASTAGDSYNEQFF